This T cell receptor beta chain was recovered during a study of CD8 T cells in ankylosing spondylitis. This clonotype was recorded many times. A single record per CDR3 protein comes from TCRdb applying MiXCR to the 5' RACE reads. The sample has over 110,000 distinct CDR3 sequences, 7.5% to 9.5% seen once; the top ten hold 7.3%. Per germline, CDR1 DFQATT and CDR2 SNEGSKA (reference sequence). Trimming took 6 bases from V and 11 from J, leaving 22 bases between them. This CDR3 contains 13 residues. The sequence was collected from a male donor with ankylosing spondylitis. Sample: synovial fluid, either unsorted or a sorted T cell fraction (not recorded which). V gene TRBV20-1 combines with J gene TRBJ1-1; maybe TRBD1 (5 bases). CDR3 coding DNA: TGCAGTGCCTCAATAGGGGCGGCCGGAGGGGCTTTCTTT. It translates to CSASIGAAGGAFF.